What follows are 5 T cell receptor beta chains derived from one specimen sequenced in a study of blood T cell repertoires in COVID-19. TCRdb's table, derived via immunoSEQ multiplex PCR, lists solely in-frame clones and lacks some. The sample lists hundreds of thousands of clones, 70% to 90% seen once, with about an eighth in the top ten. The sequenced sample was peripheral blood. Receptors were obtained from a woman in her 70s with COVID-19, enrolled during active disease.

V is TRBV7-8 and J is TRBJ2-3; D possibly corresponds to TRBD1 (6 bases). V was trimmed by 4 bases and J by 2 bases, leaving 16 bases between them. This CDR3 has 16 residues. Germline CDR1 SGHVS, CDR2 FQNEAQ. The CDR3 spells CASSSPRGTSTDTQYF. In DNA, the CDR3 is TGTGCCAGCAGCTCCCCAAGGGGGACCTCCACAGATACGCAGTATTTT.

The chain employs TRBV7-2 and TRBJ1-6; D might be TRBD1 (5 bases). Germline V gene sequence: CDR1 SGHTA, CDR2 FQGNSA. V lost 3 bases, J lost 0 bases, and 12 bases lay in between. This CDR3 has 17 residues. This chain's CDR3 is CASSLGGYGSYNSPLHF. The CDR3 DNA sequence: TGTGCCAGCAGCTTGGGGGGTTACGGCTCCTATAATTCACCCCTCCACTTT.

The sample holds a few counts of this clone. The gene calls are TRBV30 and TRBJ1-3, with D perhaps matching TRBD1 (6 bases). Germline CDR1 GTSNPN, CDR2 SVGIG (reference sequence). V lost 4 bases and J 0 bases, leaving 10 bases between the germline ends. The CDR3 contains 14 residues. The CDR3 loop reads CAWTGVFSGNTIYF. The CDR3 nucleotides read TGTGCCTGGACAGGGGTCTTCTCTGGAAACACCATATATTTT.

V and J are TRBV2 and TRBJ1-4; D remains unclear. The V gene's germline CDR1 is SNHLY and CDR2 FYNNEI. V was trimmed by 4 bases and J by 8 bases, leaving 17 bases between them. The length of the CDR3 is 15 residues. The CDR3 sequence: CASSALRQAQEKLFF. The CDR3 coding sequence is TGTGCCAGCAGTGCATTAAGGCAGGCCCAGGAAAAACTGTTTTTT.

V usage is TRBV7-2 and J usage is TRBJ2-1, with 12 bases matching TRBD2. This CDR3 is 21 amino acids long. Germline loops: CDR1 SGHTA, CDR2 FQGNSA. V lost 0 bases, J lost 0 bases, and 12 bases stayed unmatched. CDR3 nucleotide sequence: TGTGCCAGCAGCTTAGCCTGGCTAGCGGGGGGGATACTCAGCTCCTACAATGAGCAGTTCTTC. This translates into CASSLAWLAGGILSSYNEQFF.